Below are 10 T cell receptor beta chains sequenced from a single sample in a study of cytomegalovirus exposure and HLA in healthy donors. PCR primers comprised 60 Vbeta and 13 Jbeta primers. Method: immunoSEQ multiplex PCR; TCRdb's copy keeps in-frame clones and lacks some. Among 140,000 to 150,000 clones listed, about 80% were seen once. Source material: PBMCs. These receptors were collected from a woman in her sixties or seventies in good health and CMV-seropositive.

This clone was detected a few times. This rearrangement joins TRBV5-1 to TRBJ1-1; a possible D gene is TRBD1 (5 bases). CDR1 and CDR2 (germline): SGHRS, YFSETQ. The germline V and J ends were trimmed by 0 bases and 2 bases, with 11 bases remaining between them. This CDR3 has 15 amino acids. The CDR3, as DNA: TGCGCCAGCAGCTTGGGCGGGGGACTCAACACTGAAGCTTTCTTT. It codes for CASSLGGGLNTEAFF.

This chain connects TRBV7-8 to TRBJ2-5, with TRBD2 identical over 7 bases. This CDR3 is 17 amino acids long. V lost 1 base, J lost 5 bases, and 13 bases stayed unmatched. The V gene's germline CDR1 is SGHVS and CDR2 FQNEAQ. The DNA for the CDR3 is TGTGCCAGCAGCTTAGGTGCGGGAGTGGGGATCCCCGAGACCCAGTACTTC. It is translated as CASSLGAGVGIPETQYF.

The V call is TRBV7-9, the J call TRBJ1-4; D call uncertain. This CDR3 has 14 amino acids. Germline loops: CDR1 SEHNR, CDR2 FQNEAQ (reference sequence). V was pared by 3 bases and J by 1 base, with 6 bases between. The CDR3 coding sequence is TGTGCCAGCAGCTTGGAGAGAACTAATGAAAAACTGTTTTTT. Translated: CASSLERTNEKLFF.

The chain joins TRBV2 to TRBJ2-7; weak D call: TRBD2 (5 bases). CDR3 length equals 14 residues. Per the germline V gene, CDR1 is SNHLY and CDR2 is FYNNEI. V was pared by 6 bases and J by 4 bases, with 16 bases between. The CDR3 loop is CASRASGLKYEQYF. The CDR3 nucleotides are TGTGCCAGCAGGGCGAGCGGATTAAAGTACGAGCAGTACTTC.

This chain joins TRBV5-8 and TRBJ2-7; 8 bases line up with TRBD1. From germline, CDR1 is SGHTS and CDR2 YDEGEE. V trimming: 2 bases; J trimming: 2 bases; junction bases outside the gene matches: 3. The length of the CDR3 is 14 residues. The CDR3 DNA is TGTGCCAGCAGCTTCCGGGACAGGACCTACGAGCAGTACTTC. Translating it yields CASSFRDRTYEQYF.

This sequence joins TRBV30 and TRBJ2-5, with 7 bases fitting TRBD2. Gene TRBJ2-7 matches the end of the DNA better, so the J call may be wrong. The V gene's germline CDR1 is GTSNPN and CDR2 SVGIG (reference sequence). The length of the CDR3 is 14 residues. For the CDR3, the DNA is TGTGCCTGGGGGCGGGAGCACTTTTCCTACGAGCAGTACTTC. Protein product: CAWGREHFSYEQYF.

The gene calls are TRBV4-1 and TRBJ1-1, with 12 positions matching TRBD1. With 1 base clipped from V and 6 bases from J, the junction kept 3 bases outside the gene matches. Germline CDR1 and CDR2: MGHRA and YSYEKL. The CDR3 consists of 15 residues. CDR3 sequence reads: CASSQVGQGASEAFF. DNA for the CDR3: TGCGCCAGCAGCCAAGTGGGACAGGGGGCGTCTGAAGCTTTCTTT.

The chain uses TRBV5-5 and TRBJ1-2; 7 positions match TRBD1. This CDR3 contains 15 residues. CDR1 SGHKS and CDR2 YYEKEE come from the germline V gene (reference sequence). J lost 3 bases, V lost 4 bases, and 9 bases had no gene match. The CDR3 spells CASSPGAGGYYGYTF. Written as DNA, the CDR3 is TGTGCCAGCAGCCCCGGAGCAGGGGGGTACTATGGCTACACCTTC.

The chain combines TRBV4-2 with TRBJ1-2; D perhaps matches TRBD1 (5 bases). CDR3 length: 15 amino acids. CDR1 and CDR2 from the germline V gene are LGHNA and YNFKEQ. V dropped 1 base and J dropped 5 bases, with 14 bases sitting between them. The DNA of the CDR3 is TGTGCCAGCAGCCAAGGCTCGGGGGGGAGTTATGGCTACACCTTC. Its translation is CASSQGSGGSYGYTF.

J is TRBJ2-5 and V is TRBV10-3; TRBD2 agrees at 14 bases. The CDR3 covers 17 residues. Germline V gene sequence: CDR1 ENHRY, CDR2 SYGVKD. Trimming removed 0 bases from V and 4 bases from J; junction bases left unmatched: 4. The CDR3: CAISESAGTSGRETQYF. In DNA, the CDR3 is TGTGCCATCAGTGAGTCCGCGGGGACTAGCGGGAGAGAGACCCAGTACTTC.